This TCR beta chain was sequenced in a study of PD-1 blockade in classical Hodgkin lymphoma. Study-wide results and limits: In CD4+ cells, TCR diversity went up significantly by C4D1, but in CD8+ cells it did not.

On this clone itself: Its specificity is not known.

V gave up 4 bases and J gave up 8 bases; unmatched junction bases: 5. In germline, CDR1 is SGHVS, CDR2 FQNEAQ. This CDR3 is built from 13 residues. Some clones are missing from TCRdb's copy, which holds only in-frame ones; the method was immunoSEQ multiplex PCR. The sample consists of under 20,000 clones, roughly four fifths of them appearing once. Time point denoted: cycle 4 day 1 (C4D1), after less than 7 weeks of nivolumab. Exposure to brentuximab vedotin varied, and each patient had relapsed following autologous stem cell transplantation. Starting with thawed PBMCs, CD4+ T cells were purified by magnetic negative selection.

The TCR comes from a human donor with classical Hodgkin lymphoma. This material consisted of CD4+ T cells from blood, taken before the fourth cycle of nivolumab. V is TRBV7-8 and J is TRBJ1-5, with 7 bases aligning to TRBD1. The DNA of the CDR3 is TGTGCCAGCAGCTCACAGGGGAGCGAGCCCCAGCATTTT. Amino acid sequence: CASSSQGSEPQHF.